These T cell receptor beta chains were read from a single sample in a study of cytomegalovirus exposure and HLA in healthy donors. Sequenced by immunoSEQ multiplex PCR; TCRdb stores in-frame clones only, minus some. The table includes 150,000 to 180,000 clones, around three quarters detected once. Source material: PBMCs. These TCRs come from a woman aged 40 to 55 in good health and CMV-seronegative. The CDR3 runs from the conserved cysteine through the conserved F or W. A D gene is named only where the DNA matches it firmly. The size field is filled for only some rows; it gives once, few, many or a size class.

J gene	D gene	V gene	clone size	CDR3 DNA	CDR3 protein
TRBJ2-7	TRBD2	TRBV6-1	few	TGTGCCACCGGGACTAGCGGGAGGGACGCCTACGAGCAGTACTTC	CATGTSGRDAYEQYF
TRBJ2-5	-	TRBV7-8	-	TGTGCCAGCAGCTTAAGCGGGGAGACCCAGTACTTC	CASSLSGETQYF
TRBJ1-2	TRBD1	TRBV6-6	-	TGTGCCAGCAGAAGGACAGGGGTCGGAGGAGGCTACACCTTC	CASRRTGVGGGYTF
TRBJ2-5	-	TRBV27	-	TGTGCCAGCAGTCCTCGGTTAGAGGAGACCCAGTACTTC	CASSPRLEETQYF
TRBJ1-2	-	TRBV6-6	-	TGTGCCAGCAGTCACAGGGACTATGGCTACACCTTC	CASSHRDYGYTF
TRBJ2-4	-	TRBV5-1	-	TGCGCCAGCAGCTTGGGCGGGTTAAGGAAGGACATTCAGTACTTC	CASSLGGLRKDIQYF
TRBJ2-6	-	TRBV5-4	-	TGTGCCAGCAGCCTGACAGCTCTGACAACCTCTGGGGCCAACGTCCTGACTTTC	CASSLTALTTSGANVLTF
TRBJ2-7	TRBD1	TRBV9	-	TGTGCCAGCAGCGTTGCCGGGACAGGAATTTTAGGCTCCTACGAGCAGTACTTC	CASSVAGTGILGSYEQYF
TRBJ1-2	TRBD1	TRBV4-1	-	TGCGCCAGCAGCCAAAGGACAGGGTGGGCCTATGGCTACACCTTC	CASSQRTGWAYGYTF
TRBJ1-6	-	TRBV19	-	TGTGCCAGTAGTGGCATACAGGGTAACTCCTATAATTCACCCCTCCACTTT	CASSGIQGNSYNSPLHF
TRBJ2-1	TRBD2	TRBV13	-	TGTGCCAGCAGCCCACAAACCCTAATGACTAGCGGGAGGGCGTTTGAGCAGTTCTTC	CASSPQTLMTSGRAFEQFF
TRBJ1-5	-	TRBV21-1	-	TGTGCCAGCAGCAAACGCGAGACAGGGGGAAATAACAGCAATCAGCCCCAGCATTTT	CASSKRETGGNNSNQPQHF
TRBJ2-1	-	TRBV2	-	TGTGCCAGCCAGACCTTAGGGGGTAATGAGCAGTTCTTC	CASQTLGGNEQFF
TRBJ1-5	TRBD1	TRBV5-4	-	TGTGCCAGCAGCCACCGAGTGGCCGTTCGATTAGGGGGCCTAGGCCAGCCCCAGCATTTT	CASSHRVAVRLGGLGQPQHF
TRBJ1-1	TRBD1	TRBV2	-	TGTGCCAGCAGAGCGGGACAGGGGGCTGGGGGCACTGAAGCTTTCTTT	CASRAGQGAGGTEAFF
TRBJ2-5	TRBD1	TRBV28	-	TGTGCCAGCCGACAGGGCAGGGAGACCCAGTACTTC	CASRQGRETQYF
TRBJ1-1	-	TRBV2	-	TGTGCCAGCAGTGAAGGCAGGATGATGAACACTGAAGCTTTCTTT	CASSEGRMMNTEAFF
TRBJ2-7	TRBD2	TRBV10-1	few	TGCGCCAGCAGTGAGTCGCCCGGGGGGGCCTACGAGCAGTACTTC	CASSESPGGAYEQYF
TRBJ2-2	-	TRBV10-1	-	TGCGCCAGCAGACAGGGAGGGGCCGGGGAGCTGTTTTTT	CASRQGGAGELFF
TRBJ2-7	TRBD1	TRBV6-5	-	TGTGCCAGCAGTAGGGACAGGGGTGGTTACGAGCAGTACTTC	CASSRDRGGYEQYF
TRBJ2-1	TRBD2	TRBV29-1	-	TGCAGCGGTAGGACTAGCGGGAGGGGCGGCAATGAGCAGTTCTTC	CSGRTSGRGGNEQFF
TRBJ2-1	TRBD1	TRBV27	-	TGTGCCAGCAGTTTCCTGACAGGGGGCGAAAATGAGCAGTTCTTC	CASSFLTGGENEQFF
TRBJ2-5	-	TRBV7-7	-	TGTGCTAGCAGCTATGCAATAGCCGGGGAGACCCAGTACTTC	CASSYAIAGETQYF
TRBJ2-7	TRBD1	TRBV5-6	-	TGTGCCAGCAGCTTGGCCCGGACAGGGGGATTCTACGAGCAGTACTTC	CASSLARTGGFYEQYF
TRBJ1-3	TRBD1	TRBV4-1	-	TGCGCCAGCAGCCCCGGACAGGGACAGAGAAACACCATATATTTT	CASSPGQGQRNTIYF
TRBJ2-1	TRBD1	TRBV18	-	TGTGCCAGCTCACCTGTTCCCGGGACAGTAACCCGTTTGTTCTTC	CASSPVPGTVTRLFF
TRBJ1-1	TRBD1	TRBV7-9	-	TGTGCCAGCAGCTCGCTGACAGGGGGCCGGGACACTGAAGCTTTCTTT	CASSSLTGGRDTEAFF
TRBJ2-1	TRBD1	TRBV6-1	-	TGTGCCAGCAGTGGCTCACAGGGGGCGCGGTACAATGAGCAGTTCTTC	CASSGSQGARYNEQFF
TRBJ2-3	TRBD1	TRBV5-5	-	TGTGCCAGCACCAGACAGGGGGCCACAGATACGCAGTATTTT	CASTRQGATDTQYF
TRBJ2-1	TRBD2	TRBV5-4	-	TGTGCCAGCAGCGGGGGGGCTAGCGGGATGGATGAGCAGTTCTTC	CASSGGASGMDEQFF
TRBJ1-4	TRBD1	TRBV10-3	-	TGTGCCATCAGACCAGGGGGCTTAGGTAATGAAAAACTGTTTTTT	CAIRPGGLGNEKLFF